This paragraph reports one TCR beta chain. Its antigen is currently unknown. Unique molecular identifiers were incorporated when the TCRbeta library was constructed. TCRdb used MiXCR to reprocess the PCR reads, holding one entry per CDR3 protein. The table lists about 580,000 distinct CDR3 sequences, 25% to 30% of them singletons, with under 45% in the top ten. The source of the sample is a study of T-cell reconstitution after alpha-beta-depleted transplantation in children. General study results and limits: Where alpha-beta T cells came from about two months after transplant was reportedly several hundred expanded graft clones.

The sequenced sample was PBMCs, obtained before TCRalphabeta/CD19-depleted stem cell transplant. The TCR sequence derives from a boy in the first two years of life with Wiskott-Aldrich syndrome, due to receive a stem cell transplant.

CDR3 DNA: TGTGCCAGCAGCTTGGTCTTCGGGACCTCGAACACCGGGGAGCTGTTTTTT. Residues: CASSLVFGTSNTGELFF. This rearrangement joins TRBV11-2 to TRBJ2-2, with D tentatively TRBD1 or TRBD2 (5 bases each). In germline, CDR1 is SGHAT, CDR2 FQNNGV. The V end lost 3 bases, the J end lost 0 bases, and 14 bases lay between the germline ends. The CDR3 contains 17 residues.